Below are 5 T cell receptor beta chains sequenced from a single sample in a study of shared clonotypes between healthy human individuals. Libraries were prepared by immunoSEQ multiplex PCR; TCRdb keeps only in-frame clonotypes and omits some of them. The data show over 400,000 clones, 95% to 96% seen once. What was sequenced was naive CD4+ T cells sorted from blood. The subset: CD45RA+ positively selected. All receptors derive from a woman aged 30 to 39 in good health.

This clone was counted only a few times. V and J are TRBV6-6 and TRBJ2-3; D is perhaps TRBD2 (6 bases). The germline gives CDR1 MNHNY, CDR2 SVGAGI (reference sequence). This CDR3 contains 13 residues. Trimming took 6 bases from V and 4 from J, leaving 11 bases between them. The CDR3 DNA follows: TGTGCCAGCAGCTCTCTAGCGTCAGATACGCAGTATTTT. Its translation: CASSSLASDTQYF.

This rearrangement joins TRBV5-4 to TRBJ2-3; D gene unclear. In germline, CDR1 is SGHNT, CDR2 YYREEE (reference sequence). The V and J ends lost 0 bases and 1 base respectively, with 6 bases between them. The CDR3 runs to 14 residues. The CDR3 nucleotides read TGTGCCAGCAGCTTGGTAGCCGGCACAGATACGCAGTATTTT. This gives the protein CASSLVAGTDTQYF.

The chain carries TRBV6-5 and TRBJ2-5, with 13 bases aligning to TRBD2. Gene TRBJ2-7 matches the end of the DNA better, so the J call may be wrong. CDR1 is MNHEY and CDR2 is SVGAGI in the germline V gene. The CDR3 is 15 amino acids. CDR3 loop: CASSYGTSGTYEQYF. The CDR3 DNA sequence: TGTGCCAGCAGTTACGGGACTAGCGGGACCTACGAGCAGTACTTC.

The chain carries TRBV7-9 and TRBJ1-2; 9 positions agree with TRBD1. The CDR3 totals 15 residues. V shed 5 bases and J 6 bases; nucleotides not matched to a gene: 10. Germline V gives CDR1 SEHNR, CDR2 FQNEAQ (reference sequence). The CDR3 region has the DNA TGTGCCAGCAGCCCCCCGGGGACAGGGAGAAATGGCTACACCTTC. This encodes CASSPPGTGRNGYTF.

The gene calls are TRBV28 and TRBJ2-1; 9 bases are a match to TRBD1. V trimming: 3 bases; J trimming: 4 bases; junction bases outside the gene matches: 10. The CDR3 consists of 17 residues. Germline CDR1 reads MDHEN; CDR2 reads SYDVKM. The CDR3 sequence is CASSFIGRGQGYNEQFF. The CDR3 bases are TGTGCCAGCAGTTTTATAGGGAGGGGACAGGGTTACAATGAGCAGTTCTTC.